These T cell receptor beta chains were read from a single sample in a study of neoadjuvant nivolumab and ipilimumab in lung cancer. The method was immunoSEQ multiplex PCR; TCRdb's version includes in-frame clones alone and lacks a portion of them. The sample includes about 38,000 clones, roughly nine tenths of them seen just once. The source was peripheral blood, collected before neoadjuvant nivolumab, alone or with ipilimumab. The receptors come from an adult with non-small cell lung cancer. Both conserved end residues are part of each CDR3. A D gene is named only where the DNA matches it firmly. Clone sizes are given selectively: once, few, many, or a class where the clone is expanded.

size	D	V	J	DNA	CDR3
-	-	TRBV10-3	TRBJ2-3	TGTGCCATCAGGGGCCGGGGTATGGGGGAGGCAACAGATACGCAGTATTTT	CAIRGRGMGEATDTQYF
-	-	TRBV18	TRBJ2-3	TGTGCCAGCTATCAGACTAGCACAGATACGCAGTATTTT	CASYQTSTDTQYF
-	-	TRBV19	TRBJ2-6	TGTGCCAGTAGTAAGGGGGACGGACGCTCTGGGGCCAACGTCCTGACTTTC	CASSKGDGRSGANVLTF
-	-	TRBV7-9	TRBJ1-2	TGTGCCAGCAGCTCAGGGGACTATGGCTACACCTTC	CASSSGDYGYTF
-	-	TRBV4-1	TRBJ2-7	TGCGCCAGCAGCCAACCTACCGGGTCCCGTTACGAGCAGTACTTC	CASSQPTGSRYEQYF
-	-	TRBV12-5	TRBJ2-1	TGTGCTAGTGGTATAGACAGCCCGTACAATGAGCAGTTCTTC	CASGIDSPYNEQFF
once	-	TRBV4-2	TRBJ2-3	TGTGCCAGCAGCCCATCTCCCGGTGAACTGAGCACAGATACGCAGTATTTT	CASSPSPGELSTDTQYF
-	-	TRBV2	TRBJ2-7	TGTGCCAGCAGTGCCGCGGGAAGTTACGAGCAGTACTTC	CASSAAGSYEQYF
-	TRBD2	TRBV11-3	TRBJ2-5	TGTGCCAGCAGCTTAGCCATTGGCAGCGGGGAAGAGACCCAGTACTTC	CASSLAIGSGEETQYF
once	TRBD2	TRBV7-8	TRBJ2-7	TGTGCCAGCAGCTGGGGGACTAGCGGGAGTTACGAGCAGTACTTC	CASSWGTSGSYEQYF
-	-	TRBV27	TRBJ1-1	TGTGCCAGCAGTTCCACCGCGGGTCGGGGTGAAGCTTTCTTT	CASSSTAGRGEAFF
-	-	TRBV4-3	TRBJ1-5	TGCGCCAGCAGCCAAGACAGGGGTCAGCCCCAGCATTTT	CASSQDRGQPQHF
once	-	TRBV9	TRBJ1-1	TGTGCCAGCAGCGTAGATGGCCAGGGACACACTGAAGCTTTCTTT	CASSVDGQGHTEAFF
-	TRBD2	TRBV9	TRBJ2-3	TGTGCCAGCAGCGTTCAACTAGCGGGAGCTGGTGGCACAGATACGCAGTATTTT	CASSVQLAGAGGTDTQYF
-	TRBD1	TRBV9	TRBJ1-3	TGTGCCAGCAGCGGAAAGGGACAGGGCATAAACACCATATATTTT	CASSGKGQGINTIYF
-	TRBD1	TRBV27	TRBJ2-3	TGTGCCAGCAGTATAACAGGGGCACCCATAATGCAGTATTTT	CASSITGAPIMQYF
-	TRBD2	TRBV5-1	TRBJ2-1	TGCGCCAGCAGCTTCGGTATGGCGGGAGGTGAGCAGTTCTTC	CASSFGMAGGEQFF
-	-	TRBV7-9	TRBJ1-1	TGTGCCACCCTAAAGACGGTGAACACTGAAGCTTTCTTT	CATLKTVNTEAFF
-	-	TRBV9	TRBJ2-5	TGTGCCAGCAGCGCCCGTGGAGATCTCCAAGAGACCCAGTACTTC	CASSARGDLQETQYF
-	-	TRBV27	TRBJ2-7	TGTGCCAGCCCAAAACAAAGACGGGACATCTACGAGCAGTACTTC	CASPKQRRDIYEQYF
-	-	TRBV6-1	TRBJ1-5	TGTGCCAGCATGGGGGGAAGTATCAATCAGCCCCAGCATTTT	CASMGGSINQPQHF
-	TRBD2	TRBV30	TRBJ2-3	TGTGCCTGGAGTGCCCTCTCCACCGGGACTAGCGGCACAGATACGCAGTATTTT	CAWSALSTGTSGTDTQYF
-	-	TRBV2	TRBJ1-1	TGTGCCAGCAGTCTATCACGGGACGCTGAAGCTTTCTTT	CASSLSRDAEAFF